This T cell receptor (beta chain) was captured by sequencing in a study of regulatory T cells in long-lasting Graves disease. This clonotype was seen ten or more times. The time point denotes: newly diagnosed GD, antithyroid drugs for less than 3 months. Generation of the TCR library employed RNA extracted from PBMCs. With iRepertoire HTBI primers and Arm-PCR of CDR3 regions, TCR beta libraries were built. TCRdb reanalysed the multiplex PCR reads using MiXCR and keeps one entry per CDR3 protein. This table holds approximately 440,000 distinct CDR3 sequences, around 16% found once. Germline V CDR1 and CDR2: SGHRS, YFSETQ. V was pared by 0 bases and J by 0 bases, with 12 bases between. CDR3 length: 17 residues. This sample also appeared in a second study, on T cells in Graves' hyperthyroidism and ophthalmopathy. That report notes: Carried out on the TCR CDR3, a first-round RT-PCR used the HTBI primer set.

The source of this sequence is a man aged 40-55 years with Graves disease. Sequenced here: peripheral blood mononuclear cells (PBMCs), sampled at new diagnosis, from a patient treated with antithyroid drugs. This chain links TRBV5-1 with TRBJ2-2; unclear D gene. CDR3 residues: CASSLALGTANTGELFF. CDR3 sequence (DNA): TGCGCCAGCAGCTTGGCCTTGGGCACCGCGAACACCGGGGAGCTGTTTTTT.